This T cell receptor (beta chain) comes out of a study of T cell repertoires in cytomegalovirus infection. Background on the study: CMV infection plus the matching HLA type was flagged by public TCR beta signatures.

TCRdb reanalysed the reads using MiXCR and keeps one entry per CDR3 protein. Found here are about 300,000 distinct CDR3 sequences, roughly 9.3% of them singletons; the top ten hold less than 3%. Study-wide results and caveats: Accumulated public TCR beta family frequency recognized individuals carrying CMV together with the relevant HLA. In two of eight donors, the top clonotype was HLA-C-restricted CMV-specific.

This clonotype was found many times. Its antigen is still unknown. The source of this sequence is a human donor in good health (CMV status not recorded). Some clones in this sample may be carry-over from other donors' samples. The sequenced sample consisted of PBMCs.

The CDR3 bases are TGTGCCAGCAAACCGGAGGGACAGGGGCACTACAATGAGCAGTTCTTC. This translates into CASKPEGQGHYNEQFF. V usage is TRBV28 and J usage is TRBJ2-1; the match to TRBD1 covers 10 bases. The V segment lost 7 bases and the J segment 3 bases; nucleotides outside the gene matches: 9. The CDR3 runs to 16 residues. CDR1 MDHEN and CDR2 SYDVKM come from the germline V gene.